The 14 T cell receptor beta chains below were found in one sample sequenced in a study of OX40 agonist ivuxolimab in advanced cancers. The repertoire was sequenced with immunoSEQ multiplex PCR; TCRdb's copy has only in-frame clones and lacks some. The sample records 25,000 to 35,000 clones, approximately 81% being singletons. The sample consisted of CD4+ or CD8+ T cells sorted from blood, taken in a trial of the OX40 agonist ivuxolimab. The receptors shown here come from an adult with an advanced solid tumor such as melanoma, head and neck, liver or kidney cancer.

This clone appeared a single time. The V gene is TRBV4-1, the J gene TRBJ1-2; the D gene is possibly TRBD1 (5 bases). V was cut by 3 bases and J by 5 bases, with 19 bases left in between. The CDR3 is 16 residues long. The germline V gene has CDR1 MGHRA and CDR2 YSYEKL. The CDR3 protein is CASSQDSGGGGYGYTF. The CDR3 DNA reads as TGCGCCAGCAGCCAGGATTCGGGGGGAGGTGGGTATGGCTACACCTTC.

The chain links TRBV5-3 to TRBJ2-7; D may be TRBD2 (6 bases). TRBV5-3 is identified as an open reading frame with a role that is uncertain. The CDR3 has 15 amino acids. Trimming removed 0 bases at V and 4 bases at J, with 14 bases between. The CDR3 coding sequence is TGTGCCAGAAGCTTGGCCTCAGGAGGGGCTTACGAGCAGTACTTC. Encoded protein: CARSLASGGAYEQYF.

The chain uses TRBV29-1 and TRBJ2-1; 7 positions agree with TRBD2. Germline V gives CDR1 SQVTM, CDR2 ANQGSEA. The trim removed 2 bases at V and 2 bases at J, leaving 9 bases unmatched. CDR3 length: 16 amino acids. CDR3 sequence reads: CSVEREGTYPYNEQFF. The DNA of the CDR3 is TGCAGCGTTGAAAGGGAGGGGACTTACCCCTACAATGAGCAGTTCTTC.

The chain links TRBV5-6 to TRBJ2-3; tentatively, D is TRBD1 or TRBD2 (5 bases each). The CDR3 length is 15 residues. The V gene's germline CDR1 is SGHDT and CDR2 YYEEEE. V was clipped by 4 bases and J by 0 bases, with 12 bases between them. Here the CDR3 reads CASSPGRYSTDTQYF. CDR3 DNA: TGTGCCAGCAGCCCGGGACGGTATAGCACAGATACGCAGTATTTT.

The chain combines TRBV6-6 with TRBJ1-2; D remains unclear. The CDR3 is made up of 15 amino acids. Looked up from germline, CDR1 is MNHNY and CDR2 is SVGAGI (reference sequence). Trimming removed 5 bases at V and 6 bases at J, with 19 bases between. The CDR3 reads CASSQRLPLRHGYTF. DNA for the CDR3: TGTGCCAGCAGTCAACGACTACCACTCCGGCATGGCTACACCTTC.

This CDR3 reads CASSQVTSGIGEQYF. The CDR3 DNA follows: TGTGCCAGCAGCCAAGTGACTAGCGGGATTGGCGAGCAGTACTTC. V gene TRBV4-2 combines with J gene TRBJ2-7; 11 bases are shared with TRBD2. The CDR3 totals 15 residues. In germline, CDR1 is LGHNA, CDR2 YNFKEQ. Unmatched junction bases numbered 5, after V lost 1 base and J lost 6 bases.

This clone qualifies as medium-sized. The genes are TRBV27 and TRBJ2-7; D not resolved. Trimming took off 6 bases at V and 6 bases at J, with 9 bases between the two ends. The CDR3 is 11 amino acids. CDR1 is MNHEY and CDR2 is SMNVEV in the germline V gene (reference sequence). CDR3 sequence (DNA): TGTGCCAGCAGGGTTGGACGCGAGCAGTACTTC. Protein sequence: CASRVGREQYF.

This clone was picked up a small number of times. V gene TRBV12-5 combines with J gene TRBJ2-5; 9 bases fit TRBD2. Per germline, CDR1 LGHNT and CDR2 FRNRAP. CDR3 length: 14 residues. V shed 6 bases, J shed 1 base, and the junction held 3 bases outside the gene matches. The DNA of the CDR3 is TGTGCTAGTGGCGTGGGACTAGCCCAAGAGACCCAGTACTTC. This gives the protein CASGVGLAQETQYF.

This chain uses TRBV10-3 with TRBJ1-4, with 7 bases that match TRBD1. J gave up 4 bases and V 8 bases, and 1 base lay outside the gene matches. Germline CDR1 is ENHRY and CDR2 is SYGVKD. The CDR3 extends over 12 amino acids. The CDR3 is CAIGDSNEKLFF. The CDR3 DNA follows: TGTGCCATCGGGGACAGTAATGAAAAACTGTTTTTT.

This chain uses TRBV11-3 with TRBJ2-1; 8 bases are shared with TRBD2. Germline CDR1 is SGHNT and CDR2 is YENEEA. V lost 3 bases, J lost 1 base, and 2 bases stayed unmatched. The CDR3 covers 15 residues. The CDR3 DNA is TGTGCCAGCAGCTTGTTAGCGGGATCCTACAATGAGCAGTTCTTC. Translation gives CASSLLAGSYNEQFF.

This chain connects TRBV7-9 to TRBJ2-5; D uncertain. This CDR3 region has 12 residues. Trimming removed 2 bases from V and 4 bases from J, with 5 bases in between. Germline CDR1 reads SEHNR; CDR2 reads FQNEAQ (reference sequence). The CDR3 region is CASSLPLETQYF. The CDR3 nucleotides read TGTGCCAGCAGCTTACCCCTAGAGACCCAGTACTTC.

V is TRBV6-5 and J is TRBJ2-7, with D unclear. V lost 5 bases and J lost 3, with 14 bases in between. Germline assignment: CDR1 MNHEY and CDR2 SVGAGI. CDR3 length: 14 amino acids. This CDR3 reads CASSAQVDFYEQYF. The CDR3 coding sequence is TGTGCCAGCAGTGCTCAGGTAGATTTCTACGAGCAGTACTTC.

The CDR3 DNA sequence: TGTGCCAGCAGCTTGAACAGGGCAAGTGGAAACACCATATATTTT. This translates into CASSLNRASGNTIYF. The chain employs TRBV7-2 and TRBJ1-3, with D tentatively TRBD1 (6 bases). Trimming removed 3 bases at V and 3 bases at J, with 12 bases between. The CDR3 has 15 amino acids. CDR1 is SGHTA, CDR2 FQGNSA, per germline.

This clone showed up just a few times. The chain has TRBV18 and TRBJ2-1; tentative D call: TRBD2 (5 bases). V was cut by 3 bases and J by 6 bases, with 21 bases left in between. Germline assignment: CDR1 KGHSH and CDR2 LQKENI. CDR3 length: 17 residues. The CDR3: CASSPSLETTFSNEQFF. The CDR3 DNA reads as TGTGCCAGCTCACCGTCACTCGAGACTACCTTCTCCAATGAGCAGTTCTTC.